One T cell receptor beta chain is described in this entry. Its antigen is undetermined. This sample is drawn from a study of Tregs in tolerant kidney transplant recipients. The wider study: Sorting used antibodies to exclude donor cells.

J was trimmed by 4 bases and V by 4 bases; bases with no gene match: 6. CDR3 size: 15 residues. CDR1 is SGHRS, CDR2 YFSETQ, per germline. Measured with immunoSEQ multiplex PCR; TCRdb has only the in-frame clones, and not every one. Among approximately 41,000 clones listed, less than 97% were seen once. The TCR originated in a human donor in good health. V gene TRBV5-1 combines with J gene TRBJ1-5, with 9 nucleotides matching TRBD1. Sequencing was done on a sample of Tregs from blood cultured with allogeneic cells. CDR3 region: CASSLGQGLNQPQHF. CDR3 coding DNA: TGCGCCAGCAGCCTGGGACAGGGACTAAATCAGCCCCAGCATTTT.